This entry describes one T cell receptor (beta chain). Antigen unknown. Unique molecular identifiers featured in how the TCRbeta library was prepared. A single record per CDR3 protein comes from TCRdb applying MiXCR to the PCR reads. The table has roughly 200,000 distinct CDR3 sequences, 6.6% seen once. The sample originates from a study of T-cell reconstitution after alpha-beta-depleted transplantation in children. Study findings and constraints: There were reportedly several hundred expanded graft clones from which alpha-beta T cells came about two months after transplant.

CDR3 length: 15 residues. Germline loops: CDR1 MNHNS, CDR2 SASEGT. Trimming cost V 7 bases and J 7 bases, with 17 bases left between them. Sequencing used PBMCs, obtained before TCRalphabeta/CD19-depleted stem cell transplant. This TCR came from a boy aged 2 to 9 with acute lymphoblastic leukemia, due to receive a stem cell transplant. The chain combines TRBV6-1 with TRBJ1-6; no firm D call. The CDR3 sequence: CASIVQLPTNSPLHF. For the CDR3, the DNA is TGTGCCAGCATCGTCCAGCTGCCAACGAATTCACCCCTCCACTTT.